This T cell receptor (beta chain) was observed in a study of blood T cell repertoires in COVID-19. Study in general: Samples of COVID-19 (acute and convalescent) were obtained from the United States, Italy and Spain. From T cells, B-cell-depleted T cells, or PBMCs came the material, which was cDNA or gDNA.

Trimming stripped 3 bases from V and 4 bases from J, with 7 bases between. CDR3 size: 12 residues. Germline CDR1 SNHLY, CDR2 FYNNEI. In the source study's methods: From reference gene primer amplification, estimates of nucleated cell counts were derived. The assay was immunoSEQ multiplex PCR, and TCRdb's table has in-frame clones only and misses some. V, J and clone size reflect that table, while D and trimming were determined from the DNA. The top ten clones hold around 7.8% of a sample with a few hundred thousand clones, approximately 87% of them seen once. This receptor was taken from a woman aged 50 to 65 who had recovered from COVID-19. The V and J genes are TRBV2 and TRBJ2-7; D gene ambiguous. The sample comprised peripheral blood. CDR3 in DNA: TGTGCCAGCAGTGAGGCATTTTACGAGCAGTACTTC. Residues: CASSEAFYEQYF. Full variable domain (remainder filled in from reference TRBV2 and TRBJ2-7): EPEVTQTPSHQVTQMGQEVILRCVPISNHLYFYWYRQILGQKVEFLVSFYNNEISEKSEIFDDQFSVERPDGSNFTLKIRSTKLEDSAMYFCASSEAFYEQYFGPGTRLTVT.